The clone carrying this T cell receptor beta chain was counted only a few times. As yet, its antigen is unknown. The entry originates in a study of CD8 T cells in ankylosing spondylitis. V gave up 5 bases and J gave up 2 bases, with 10 bases separating them. The CDR3 contains 13 residues. Notes on the study in general: Several highly homologous variants made up a TCR beta motif, and this motif appeared characteristic of ankylosing spondylitis blood. Existing reports had already noted some motif variants in reactive arthritis synovial fluid and blood. CD8+ cells made up the disease-linked clones, which were relatively rare in peripheral blood. Disease-linked clones reportedly concentrated significantly in matched ankylosing spondylitis synovial fluid.

As the method for making TCR beta libraries, quantitative 5'-RACE with molecular barcodes was used. Using its own MiXCR run on the 5' RACE reads, TCRdb lists one record per CDR3 protein. Among 350,000 to 450,000 distinct CDR3 sequences listed, roughly a quarter were seen once. Sequenced sample: blood, either unsorted or a sorted T cell fraction (not recorded which). The chain employs TRBV12-3 or TRBV12-4 and TRBJ2-7; perhaps TRBD1 as D (6 bases). The TCR comes from a male donor with ankylosing spondylitis. The CDR3 sequence is CASSRTVAYEQYV. As DNA, the CDR3 is TGTGCCAGCAGTAGGACAGTAGCCTACGAGCAGTACGTC.